This entry concerns a single TCR beta chain. No antigen is known for it. Donors were healthy Caucasian individuals from Russia aged about 6 to 95. Approximately 9.2 milliliters was the volume of peripheral blood drawn from each donor. The data derive from a study of blood T cells in healthy people across ages. Study-level results: Naive T cell percentage strongly correlated with TCR beta diversity. PBMCs were not sorted, which prevented a conclusive comparison of naive versus antigen-experienced cells.

Combining a sample-barcoded 5' primer with a J-beta primer mix, a second PCR ran for 7 to 11 cycles. Using its own MiXCR run on the 5' RACE reads, TCRdb lists one record per CDR3 protein. The table includes about 2 million distinct CDR3 sequences, around 48% detected once. The sequence came from a middle-aged woman in good health. Sequencing was carried out using blood.

The CDR3: CASSPWTVNEQYF. Written as DNA, the CDR3 is TGTGCCAGCAGCCCGTGGACAGTTAACGAGCAGTACTTC. The V and J genes are TRBV7-3 and TRBJ2-7, with D tentatively TRBD1 (6 bases). The germline gives CDR1 SGHTA, CDR2 FQGTGA. Trimming cost V 5 bases and J 5 bases, with 13 bases left between them. This CDR3 spans 13 amino acids. Complete variable domain (other parts from reference TRBV7-3 and TRBJ2-7): GAGVSQTPSNKVTEKGKYVELRCDPISGHTALYWYRQSLGQGPEFLIYFQGTGAADDSGLPNDRFFAVRPEGSVSTLKIQRTERGDSAVYLCASSPWTVNEQYFGPGTRLTVT.